Below, 28 T cell receptor beta chains from the same sample are listed, as sequenced in a study of blood T cell repertoires in COVID-19. Measured with immunoSEQ multiplex PCR; TCRdb has only the in-frame clones, and not every one. The repertoire consists of 150,000 to 190,000 clones, with 76% occurring once and the leading ten covering roughly 3.5%. The sample consisted of peripheral blood. The receptors come from a woman of 80 years or more with acute or convalescent COVID-19.

In its sample, this clone was seen a few times. CDR3 loop: CASRTGPESPLHF. The CDR3 DNA follows: TGTGCCAGCAGGACAGGGCCCGAATCACCCCTCCACTTT. The chain employs TRBV2 and TRBJ1-6; 7 nucleotides match TRBD1. Germline V gives CDR1 SNHLY, CDR2 FYNNEI. V shed 6 bases and J 10 bases; nucleotides not matched to a gene: 6. The CDR3 runs to 13 residues.

This chain joins TRBV3-1 (or the pseudogene TRBV3-2) and TRBJ1-1, with no clear D. Trimming took off 0 bases at V and 1 base at J, with 9 bases between the two ends. The CDR3 extends over 15 amino acids. Looked up from germline, CDR1 is LGHDT and CDR2 is YNNKEL (reference sequence). DNA for the CDR3: TGTGCCAGCAGCCAAGATACACCGGGGAACACTGAAGCTTTCTTT. Translation: CASSQDTPGNTEAFF.

This chain links TRBV15 with TRBJ2-3; 15 bases are a match to TRBD2. The J segment lost 5 bases and the V segment lost 0 bases, leaving 3 bases of the junction unmatched. The CDR3 loop spans 17 amino acids. Germline V gene sequence: CDR1 LNHNV, CDR2 YYDKDF (reference sequence). DNA of the CDR3: TGTGCCACCAGCAGAGAAGGGGGACTAGCGGGAGGAGATACGCAGTATTTT. As protein: CATSREGGLAGGDTQYF.

The gene calls are TRBV5-8 and TRBJ1-4; D is perhaps TRBD1 (5 bases). Germline CDR1 reads SGHTS; CDR2 reads YDEGEE. V shed 0 bases and J shed 7 bases, with 13 bases lying between them. The CDR3 is 15 residues long. The CDR3 DNA reads as TGTGCCAGCAGCTTGGCTGGGCAGGGTGGTGAAAAACTGTTTTTT. This encodes CASSLAGQGGEKLFF.

The sample holds many counts of this clone. The rearrangement uses TRBV6-5 and TRBJ2-5; TRBD1 matches at 7 bases. The CDR3 has 16 residues. Germline-derived CDR1 and CDR2 are MNHEY and SVGAGI. Germline trimming cut 4 bases from V and 5 bases from J; bases unmatched to any gene: 13. CDR3 amino acids: CASSWDSGGSVETQYF. Here the CDR3 DNA reads TGTGCCAGCAGTTGGGATTCAGGGGGTTCCGTTGAGACCCAGTACTTC.

This clone appeared a few times. The chain carries TRBV7-9 and TRBJ2-5, with TRBD2 identical over 12 bases. V lost 5 bases to trimming and J lost 4 bases; unmatched junction nucleotides: 8. The germline gives CDR1 SEHNR, CDR2 FQNEAQ (reference sequence). The CDR3 sequence is 16 residues long. The CDR3 sequence: CASSPRTSGKVETQYF. In DNA, the CDR3 is TGTGCCAGCAGCCCCCGGACTAGCGGGAAGGTAGAGACCCAGTACTTC.

This clone has more than one count but fewer than ten. J is TRBJ2-7 and V is TRBV25-1, with D tentatively TRBD1 (6 bases). V lost 5 bases and J 0 bases, leaving 14 bases between the germline ends. There are 15 residues in the CDR3. Germline V gives CDR1 MGHDK, CDR2 SYGVNS. DNA of the CDR3: TGTGCCAGCAGTCTTCCCGGGACAAGCTCCTACGAGCAGTACTTC. It is translated as CASSLPGTSSYEQYF.

CDR3 bases: TGTGCCAGCAGTGTGGGAGCGGGAGAACGGAATGAGCAGTTCTTC. As protein: CASSVGAGERNEQFF. The V and J genes are TRBV2 and TRBJ2-1; 8 nucleotides match TRBD2. Germline loops: CDR1 SNHLY, CDR2 FYNNEI. The CDR3 is made up of 15 amino acids. V shed 4 bases, J shed 7 bases, and the junction held 9 bases outside the gene matches.

The chain couples TRBV2 to TRBJ1-5; TRBD1 might be the D (6 bases). Trimming left V 6 bases short and J 7 bases short, with 16 bases between. Germline CDR1 reads SNHLY; CDR2 reads FYNNEI. The CDR3 sequence is 14 residues long. In nucleotides, the CDR3 is TGTGCCAGCAGACAAACGGACAGTGGACAGCCCCAGCATTTT. Amino acids: CASRQTDSGQPQHF.

This clone showed up just a few times. The rearrangement links TRBV19 to TRBJ2-3; 8 bases agree with TRBD2. The J segment lost 4 bases and the V segment lost 6 bases, leaving 3 bases of the junction unmatched. The germline CDR1 and CDR2 sequences are LNHDA and SQIVND (reference sequence). The CDR3 contains 13 residues. The CDR3 DNA reads TGTGCCAGTAGAGCGGGAGCGGCAGATACGCAGTATTTT. Its translation is CASRAGAADTQYF.

This chain uses TRBV15 with TRBJ1-3; D is unresolved. Germline loops: CDR1 LNHNV, CDR2 YYDKDF (reference sequence). Trimming removed 0 bases from V and 0 bases from J, with 6 bases in between. This CDR3 is built from 15 residues. In DNA form, the CDR3 reads TGTGCCACCAGCAGAGAGCCTAGCTCTGGAAACACCATATATTTT. The encoded protein is CATSREPSSGNTIYF.

The genes are TRBV19 and TRBJ2-1, with 8 bases fitting TRBD2. Germline V CDR1 and CDR2: LNHDA, SQIVND (reference sequence). CDR3 length: 13 amino acids. V shed 6 bases, J shed 6 bases, and the junction held 4 bases outside the gene matches. The CDR3 sequence: CASRQAGANEQFF. The CDR3 DNA sequence: TGTGCCAGTAGACAAGCGGGAGCCAATGAGCAGTTCTTC.

The chain joins TRBV6-5 to TRBJ1-2, with D tentatively TRBD1 (6 bases). The CDR3 is 13 residues long. Per the germline V gene, CDR1 is MNHEY and CDR2 is SVGAGI. Trimming took 6 bases from V and 4 from J, leaving 12 bases between them. Written as DNA, the CDR3 is TGTGCCAGCAGGCTACAGGGCGCCTATGGCTACACCTTC. This gives the protein CASRLQGAYGYTF.

This clone was detected a few times. The chain couples TRBV25-1 to TRBJ2-3; 10 bases line up with TRBD1. This CDR3 region has 16 residues. V was clipped by 4 bases and J by 7 bases; unmatched bases: 11. CDR1 MGHDK and CDR2 SYGVNS come from the germline V gene. The CDR3 sequence is CASSGSRDRGPNTQYF. CDR3 in DNA: TGTGCCAGCAGTGGCTCGCGGGACAGGGGACCGAATACGCAGTATTTT.

This clone appeared a single time. The CDR3 DNA follows: TGTGCCAGCAGCCAAGCGATGTTGAGACAGGGGTATACTGAAGCTTTCTTT. Translating it yields CASSQAMLRQGYTEAFF. The gene calls are TRBV4-2 and TRBJ1-1, with TRBD1 matching over 8 bases. Germline lookup yields CDR1 LGHNA and CDR2 YNFKEQ. The CDR3 covers 17 residues. J lost 5 bases, V lost 1 base, and 12 bases had no gene match.

This chain joins TRBV3-1 (or the pseudogene TRBV3-2) and TRBJ1-6; no definite D call. CDR1 LGHDT and CDR2 YNNKEL come from the germline V gene (reference sequence). The CDR3 runs to 17 residues. V was pared by 3 bases and J by 5 bases, with 17 bases between. This CDR3 reads CASSQISGSIDNSPLHF. CDR3 coding DNA: TGTGCCAGCAGCCAGATCAGCGGTTCTATCGATAATTCACCCCTCCACTTT.

V gene TRBV24-1 combines with J gene TRBJ1-2; 7 bases are shared with TRBD1. CDR1 and CDR2 from the germline V gene are KGHDR and SFDVKD. The CDR3 is made up of 14 amino acids. With V trimmed by 3 bases and J by 8 bases, 8 bases remained unmatched. CDR3 loop: CATSDPTTGAGYTF. The CDR3 bases are TGTGCCACCAGTGATCCCACTACAGGGGCCGGCTACACCTTC.

The rearrangement joins TRBV5-8 to TRBJ2-3; D is ambiguous. Looked up from germline, CDR1 is SGHTS and CDR2 is YDEGEE. This CDR3 is built from 14 residues. V was trimmed by 4 bases and J by 0 bases, leaving 9 bases between them. The CDR3 nucleotides are TGTGCCAGCAGCCTCCCTCAGAGCACAGATACGCAGTATTTT. Translated: CASSLPQSTDTQYF.

This clone has only a few counts. The CDR3 spells CASSPGLAPRGGELFF. The CDR3, as DNA: TGTGCCAGCAGCCCCGGACTAGCACCCCGGGGCGGGGAGCTGTTTTTT. The rearrangement uses TRBV6-2 or TRBV6-3 and TRBJ2-2, with 8 bases fitting TRBD2. Germline V gene data show CDR1 as MNHEY and CDR2 as SVGEGT. Germline trimming cut 6 bases from V and 7 bases from J; bases unmatched to any gene: 13. The CDR3 has 16 residues.

V usage is TRBV12-3 or TRBV12-4 and J usage is TRBJ2-3; possible D gene TRBD2, 5 bases. Trimming shortened V by 10 bases and J by 6 bases, and 17 bases separated the two germline ends. The CDR3 is 13 amino acids. The CDR3 nucleotides are TGTGCCACCCGCCCCGAGGGCGTGGATACGCAGTATTTT. Its translation is CATRPEGVDTQYF.

This CDR3 is CASSDRVSGYTF. CDR3 DNA: TGTGCCAGCAGTGACAGGGTTAGCGGCTACACCTTC. The rearrangement uses TRBV5-6 and TRBJ1-2, with TRBD1 matching over 7 bases. V was pared by 5 bases and J by 8 bases, with 6 bases of the junction left unmatched. CDR3 length: 12 residues. Germline assignment: CDR1 SGHDT and CDR2 YYEEEE.

The genes are TRBV5-6 and TRBJ2-7, with a tentative D call TRBD2 (6 bases). There are 17 residues in the CDR3. V lost 0 bases and J 0 bases, leaving 16 bases between the germline ends. Germline CDR1 and CDR2: SGHDT and YYEEEE. This CDR3 is CASSLGSMGLVSYEQYF. The CDR3 coding sequence is TGTGCCAGCAGCTTGGGCTCCATGGGACTGGTCTCCTACGAGCAGTACTTC.

The CDR3 DNA is TGTGCCAGCAGCTTAGCGCTCGGGGGTGCGGACACTGAAGCTTTCTTT. Translated, it gives CASSLALGGADTEAFF. The chain employs TRBV7-9 and TRBJ1-1, with a possible D match to TRBD1 (5 bases). From germline, CDR1 is SEHNR and CDR2 FQNEAQ (reference sequence). Trimming stripped 0 bases from V and 3 bases from J, with 14 bases between. The CDR3 has 16 amino acids.

The rearrangement uses TRBV5-6 and TRBJ1-5, with TRBD1 matching 11 bases. This CDR3 has 16 residues. Germline CDR1 is SGHDT and CDR2 is YYEEEE. The trim removed 4 bases at V and 0 bases at J, leaving 3 bases unmatched. CDR3 region: CASSAGTGGSNQPQHF. The CDR3 region has the DNA TGTGCCAGCAGCGCCGGGACAGGGGGTAGCAATCAGCCCCAGCATTTT.

The J gene is TRBJ1-1, the V gene TRBV2; 8 positions agree with TRBD1. Looked up from germline, CDR1 is SNHLY and CDR2 is FYNNEI. This CDR3 spans 15 amino acids. V lost 6 bases to trimming and J lost 1 base; unmatched junction nucleotides: 7. DNA of the CDR3: TGTGCCAGCAGGCAACAGGGGGAGAAGAACACTGAAGCTTTCTTT. This encodes CASRQQGEKNTEAFF.

The V call is TRBV18, the J call TRBJ2-5, with D perhaps TRBD1 (5 bases). V lost 2 bases to trimming and J lost 1 base, with 14 bases between them. The length of the CDR3 is 16 residues. Per germline, CDR1 KGHSH and CDR2 LQKENI. The CDR3, as DNA: TGTGCCAGCTCACCAGCAACAGGAAATATCCAAGAGACCCAGTACTTC. This encodes CASSPATGNIQETQYF.

This sequence joins TRBV10-2 and TRBJ2-1, with TRBD2 matching 7 bases. J was trimmed by 8 bases and V by 3 bases; bases with no gene match: 10. CDR3 length: 15 residues. CDR1 is WSHSY, CDR2 SAAADI, per germline. Here the CDR3 reads CASSDPGTIKDEQFF. The DNA for the CDR3 is TGCGCCAGCAGTGATCCCGGGACTATCAAGGATGAGCAGTTCTTC.

The chain couples TRBV7-9 to TRBJ2-5, with a possible D match to TRBD2 (7 bases). The CDR3 is made up of 19 amino acids. V was shortened by 2 bases and J by 0 bases, with 22 bases between the two germline ends. Germline V gene lookup returns CDR1 SEHNR and CDR2 FQNEAQ (reference sequence). This CDR3 reads CASSLSGAGEGDYQETQYF. The CDR3 DNA follows: TGTGCCAGCAGCTTAAGTGGGGCCGGGGAGGGGGACTACCAAGAGACCCAGTACTTC.